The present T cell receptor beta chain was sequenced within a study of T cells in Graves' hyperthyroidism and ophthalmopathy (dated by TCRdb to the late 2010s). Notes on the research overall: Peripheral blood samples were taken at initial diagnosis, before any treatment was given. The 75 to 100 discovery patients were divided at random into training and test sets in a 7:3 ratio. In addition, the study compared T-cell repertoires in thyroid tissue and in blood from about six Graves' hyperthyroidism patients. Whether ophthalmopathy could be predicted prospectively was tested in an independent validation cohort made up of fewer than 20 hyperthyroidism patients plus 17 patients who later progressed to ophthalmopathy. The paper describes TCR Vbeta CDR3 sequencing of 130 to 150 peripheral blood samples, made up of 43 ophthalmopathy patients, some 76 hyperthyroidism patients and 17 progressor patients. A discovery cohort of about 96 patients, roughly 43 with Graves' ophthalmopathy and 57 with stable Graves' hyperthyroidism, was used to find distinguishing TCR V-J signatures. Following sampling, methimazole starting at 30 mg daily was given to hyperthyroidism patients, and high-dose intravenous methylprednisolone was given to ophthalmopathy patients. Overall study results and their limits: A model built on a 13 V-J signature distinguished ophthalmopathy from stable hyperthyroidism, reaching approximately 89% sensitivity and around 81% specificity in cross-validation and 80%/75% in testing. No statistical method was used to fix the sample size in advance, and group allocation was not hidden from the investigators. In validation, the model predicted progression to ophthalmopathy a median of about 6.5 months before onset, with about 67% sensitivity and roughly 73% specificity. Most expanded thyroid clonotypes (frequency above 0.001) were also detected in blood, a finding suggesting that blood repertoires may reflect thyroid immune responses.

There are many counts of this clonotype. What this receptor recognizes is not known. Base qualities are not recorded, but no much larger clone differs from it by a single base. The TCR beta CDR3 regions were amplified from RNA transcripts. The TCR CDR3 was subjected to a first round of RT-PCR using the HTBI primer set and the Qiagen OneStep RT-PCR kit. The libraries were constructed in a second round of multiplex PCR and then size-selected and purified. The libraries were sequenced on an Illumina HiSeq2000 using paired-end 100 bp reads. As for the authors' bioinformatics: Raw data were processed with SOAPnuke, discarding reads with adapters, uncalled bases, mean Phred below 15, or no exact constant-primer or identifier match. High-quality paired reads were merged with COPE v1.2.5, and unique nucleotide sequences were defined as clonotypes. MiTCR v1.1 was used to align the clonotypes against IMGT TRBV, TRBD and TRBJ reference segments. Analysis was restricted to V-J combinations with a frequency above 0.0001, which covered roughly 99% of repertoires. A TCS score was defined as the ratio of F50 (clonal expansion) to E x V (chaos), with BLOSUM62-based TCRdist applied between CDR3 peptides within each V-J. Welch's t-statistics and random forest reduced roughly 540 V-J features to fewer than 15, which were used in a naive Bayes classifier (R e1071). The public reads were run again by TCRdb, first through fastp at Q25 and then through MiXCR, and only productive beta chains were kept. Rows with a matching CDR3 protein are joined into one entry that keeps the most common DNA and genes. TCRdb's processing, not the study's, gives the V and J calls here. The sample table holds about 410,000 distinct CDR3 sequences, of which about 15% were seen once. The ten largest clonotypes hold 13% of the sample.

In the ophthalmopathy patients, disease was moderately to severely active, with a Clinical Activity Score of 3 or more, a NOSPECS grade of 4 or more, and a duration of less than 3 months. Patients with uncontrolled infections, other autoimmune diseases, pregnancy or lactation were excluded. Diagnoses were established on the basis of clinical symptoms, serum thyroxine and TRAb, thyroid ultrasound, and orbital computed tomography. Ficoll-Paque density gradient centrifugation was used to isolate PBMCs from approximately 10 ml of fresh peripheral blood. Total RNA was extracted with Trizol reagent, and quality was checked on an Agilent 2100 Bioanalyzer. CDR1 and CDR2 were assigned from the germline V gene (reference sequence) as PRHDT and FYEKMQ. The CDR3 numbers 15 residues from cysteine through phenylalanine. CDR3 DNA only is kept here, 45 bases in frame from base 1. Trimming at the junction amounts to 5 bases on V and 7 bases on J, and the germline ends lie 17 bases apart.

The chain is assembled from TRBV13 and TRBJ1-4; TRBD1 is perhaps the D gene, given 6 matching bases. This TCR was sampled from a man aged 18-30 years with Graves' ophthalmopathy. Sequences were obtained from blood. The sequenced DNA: TGTGCCAGCAGCCACCGGGACACCGGCGGTGAAAAACTGTTTTTT. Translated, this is CASSHRDTGGEKLFF. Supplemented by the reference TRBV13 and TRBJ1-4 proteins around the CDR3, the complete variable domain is AAGVIQSPRHLIKEKRETATLKCYPIPRHDTVYWYQQGPGQDPQFLISFYEKMQSDKGSIPDRFSAQQFSDYHSELNMSSLELGDSALYFCASSHRDTGGEKLFFGSGTQLSVL.